The sequence of this T cell receptor beta chain was determined in a study of cytomegalovirus exposure and HLA in healthy donors. The study's findings and limits: According to reports, the classifier identified cytomegalovirus status with high specificity and sensitivity. The records held CMV serostatus as the only immune exposure information.

The study ran its PCR with 60 Vbeta and 13 Jbeta primers. Clones were read by immunoSEQ multiplex PCR, and TCRdb kept only the in-frame ones, dropping some. The sample contains about 100,000 clones, roughly 85% of which appear only once. V lost 2 bases to trimming and J lost 6 bases; unmatched junction nucleotides: 3. CDR1 is MNHEY and CDR2 is SVGAGI in the germline V gene. This CDR3 has 15 residues. On this clone: Its antigen is unidentified.

The V call is TRBV6-5, the J call TRBJ2-1, with TRBD2 matching over 11 bases. The specimen sequenced was PBMCs. The TCR was taken from a man aged 40-49 years in good health and CMV-seronegative. CDR3 in amino acids: CASSYGLAGGNEQFF. The CDR3 DNA follows: TGTGCCAGCAGTTACGGGCTAGCGGGGGGCAATGAGCAGTTCTTC.